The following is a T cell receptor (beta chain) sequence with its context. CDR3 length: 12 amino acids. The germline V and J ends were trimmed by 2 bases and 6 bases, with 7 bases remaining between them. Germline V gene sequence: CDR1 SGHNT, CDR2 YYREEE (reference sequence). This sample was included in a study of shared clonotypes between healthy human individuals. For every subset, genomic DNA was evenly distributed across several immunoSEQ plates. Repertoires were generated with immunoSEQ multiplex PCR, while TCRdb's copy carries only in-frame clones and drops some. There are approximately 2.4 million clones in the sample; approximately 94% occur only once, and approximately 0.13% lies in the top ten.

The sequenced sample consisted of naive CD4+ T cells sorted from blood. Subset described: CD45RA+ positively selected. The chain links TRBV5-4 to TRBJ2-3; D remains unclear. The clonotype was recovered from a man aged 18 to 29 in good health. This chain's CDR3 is CASSFPTDTQYF. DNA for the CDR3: TGTGCCAGCAGCTTTCCGACGGATACGCAGTATTTT. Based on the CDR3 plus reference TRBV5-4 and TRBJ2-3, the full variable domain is ETGVTQSPTHLIKTRGQQVTLRCSSQSGHNTVSWYQQALGQGPQFIFQYYREEENGRGNFPPRFSGLQFPNYSSELNVNALELDDSALYLCASSFPTDTQYFGPGTRLTVL.